A single sample gave rise to the 5 T cell receptor beta chains below, sequenced in a study of response to subunit inactivated influenza vaccine. TCRdb redid the calling of the RT-PCR reads with MiXCR, one entry per CDR3 protein. This sample has 650,000 to 800,000 distinct CDR3 sequences, with around 13% found just once. This specimen was PBMCs from blood, taken around 14 days before vaccination. These receptors were collected from a man aged 45-60 years who received an inactivated influenza vaccine.

The J gene is TRBJ2-3, the V gene TRBV7-2; the D call may be TRBD1 or TRBD2 (5 bases each). The CDR3 consists of 14 residues. Trimming took 6 bases from V and 2 from J, leaving 12 bases between them. The germline V gene encodes CDR1 SGHTA and CDR2 FQGNSA. The CDR3 reads CASSRDRITDTQYF. The CDR3 DNA reads TGTGCCAGCAGTAGGGACCGGATCACAGATACGCAGTATTTT.

This chain links TRBV4-2 with TRBJ2-7, with D unclear. This CDR3 is built from 15 residues. V lost 2 bases and J 4 bases, leaving 15 bases between the germline ends. The germline CDR1 and CDR2 sequences are LGHNA and YNFKEQ. This CDR3 is CASSQQDAGRYEQYF. Written as DNA, the CDR3 is TGTGCCAGCAGCCAACAGGACGCAGGAAGATACGAGCAGTACTTC.

A few counts support this clonotype. The chain carries TRBV6-2 or TRBV6-3 and TRBJ2-7; a possible D gene is TRBD2 (6 bases). The CDR3 is 16 amino acids. CDR1 and CDR2 from the germline V gene are MNHEY and SVGEGT. The ends were cut back, 4 bases at V and 0 bases at J, with 16 bases in the middle. The CDR3, as DNA: TGTGCCAGCAGTTCATCCCCGGGACTCCCCTCCTACGAGCAGTACTTC. This translates into CASSSSPGLPSYEQYF.

The genes are TRBV4-3 and TRBJ2-7; D is perhaps TRBD2 (6 bases). The ends were cut back, 5 bases at V and 5 bases at J, with 13 bases in the middle. This CDR3 contains 13 residues. CDR1 is LGHNA and CDR2 is YSLEER in the germline V gene. The CDR3 coding sequence is TGCGCCAGCAGCAATCGACTAGAAAACGAGCAGTACTTC. This translates into CASSNRLENEQYF.

The sample holds a few counts of this clonotype. This chain links TRBV4-3 with TRBJ1-3; D might be TRBD1 (5 bases). This CDR3 is built from 13 residues. From germline, CDR1 is LGHNA and CDR2 YSLEER. The V end was cut by 6 bases, the J end by 4 bases, with 10 bases between. The chain's CDR3 is CASSHQGGNTIYF. CDR3 DNA sequence: TGCGCCAGCAGTCATCAGGGAGGAAACACCATATATTTT.